Shown below are 9 T cell receptor beta chains from a single sample sequenced in a study of PD-L1 blockade in urothelial cancer. Time point denoted: pretreatment peripheral blood. The assay was immunoSEQ multiplex PCR, and TCRdb's table has in-frame clones only and misses some. The sample has around 130,000 clones, roughly 84% seen once. The material sequenced was PBMCs, taken around atezolizumab (anti-PD-L1) treatment. These receptor sequences come from a man aged 50-60 years with urothelial cancer.

This chain's CDR3 is CASSVRGLEQYF. As DNA, the CDR3 is TGTGCCAGCAGCGTCAGGGGGCTAGAGCAGTACTTC. V usage is TRBV5-6 and J usage is TRBJ2-7; 8 bases match TRBD1. After removal of 4 bases from V and 7 bases from J, the junction contained 4 bases not matched to a gene. Germline V gene sequence: CDR1 SGHDT, CDR2 YYEEEE. CDR3 length: 12 residues.

V and J are TRBV15 and TRBJ2-3; D not certain. Trimming shortened V by 1 base and J by 0 bases, and 5 bases separated the two germline ends. CDR1 and CDR2 (germline): LNHNV, YYDKDF (reference sequence). This CDR3 is built from 14 residues. CDR3 nucleotide sequence: TGTGCCACCAGCAGAGGAACTAGCACAGATACGCAGTATTTT. It encodes CATSRGTSTDTQYF.

The chain couples TRBV6-1 to TRBJ1-3, with 8 bases fitting TRBD1. The CDR3 loop spans 13 amino acids. Trimming took 5 bases from V and 12 from J; bases not matched to a gene: 9. CDR1 and CDR2 (germline): MNHNS, SASEGT. CDR3 DNA: TGTGCCAGCAGTAAGGACAGGGACGGTCACATATATTTT. Its translation is CASSKDRDGHIYF.

The chain uses TRBV5-6 and TRBJ2-5, with 10 positions matching TRBD2. V lost 4 bases, J lost 1 base, and 7 bases stayed unmatched. From germline, CDR1 is SGHDT and CDR2 YYEEEE. The CDR3 is made up of 16 amino acids. CDR3 sequence: CASSIRSGRAQETQYF. The CDR3 DNA follows: TGTGCCAGCAGCATAAGAAGCGGGAGGGCCCAAGAGACCCAGTACTTC.

The chain employs TRBV5-1 and TRBJ1-3, with unresolved D. Deletions cut 0 bases from V and 4 bases from J, with 14 bases between. Germline loops: CDR1 SGHRS, CDR2 YFSETQ. This CDR3 has 16 amino acids. The DNA of the CDR3 is TGCGCCAGCAGCTTGGCGGCCGGGGAGGTCGGAAACACCATATATTTT. It yields the protein CASSLAAGEVGNTIYF.

This clone is a singleton in its sample. The chain uses TRBV28 and TRBJ1-2, with TRBD1 as a possible D gene (5 bases). The CDR3 spans 12 residues. Germline CDR1 MDHEN, CDR2 SYDVKM. V dropped 6 bases and J dropped 5 bases, with 10 bases sitting between them. The CDR3 sequence is CASRAGPYGYTF. CDR3 nucleotide sequence: TGTGCCAGCAGAGCAGGGCCGTATGGCTACACCTTC.

The CDR3 DNA reads as TGTGCCAGTAGAGCTGAAAACTATGGCTACACCTTC. It codes for CASRAENYGYTF. This chain links TRBV19 with TRBJ1-2; D call uncertain. The CDR3 extends over 12 amino acids. Germline V lookup: CDR1 LNHDA, CDR2 SQIVND (reference sequence). Trimming removed 6 bases from V and 2 bases from J, with 7 bases in between. The full variable domain, in which reference TRBV19 and TRBJ1-2 provide the parts outside the CDR3, is DGGITQSPKYLFRKEGQNVTLSCEQNLNHDAMYWYRQDPGQGLRLIYYSQIVNDFQKGDIAEGYSVSREKKESFPLTVTSAQKNPTAFYLCASRAENYGYTFGSGTRLTVV.

This clone was counted once. The chain has TRBV28 and TRBJ1-2, with D uncertain. The V end lost 1 base, the J end lost 6 bases, and 12 bases lay between the germline ends. The CDR3 loop spans 14 amino acids. Germline CDR1 is MDHEN and CDR2 is SYDVKM. CDR3 DNA sequence: TGTGCCAGCAGTTTATCGGGGTTCGACGATGGCTACACCTTC. Protein sequence: CASSLSGFDDGYTF.

V is TRBV20-1 and J is TRBJ2-1, with D unresolved. Germline assignment: CDR1 DFQATT and CDR2 SNEGSKA (reference sequence). Trimming cost V 3 bases and J 4 bases, with 4 bases left between them. CDR3 length: 11 amino acids. The chain's CDR3 is CSAREYNEQFF. CDR3 coding DNA: TGCAGTGCTAGGGAGTACAATGAGCAGTTCTTC.